Listed here are 28 T cell receptor beta chains from one sample, sequenced in a study of T cells in Graves' hyperthyroidism and ophthalmopathy. Amplified regions were TCR beta CDR3 sequences from RNA transcripts. The TCR CDR3 first-round RT-PCR relied on the HTBI primer set. In TCRdb, the multiplex PCR reads were re-called with MiXCR into one record per CDR3 protein. Of 300,000 to 400,000 distinct CDR3 sequences in the sample, around 13% are singletons; the top ten hold 15% to 20%. Source material: blood. These receptors were obtained from a woman in her twenties or thirties with Graves' ophthalmopathy.

Of note for this clonotype: A much larger clone is a single base away; this may be a read error. This chain uses TRBV5-1 with TRBJ1-1; a weak D match, TRBD1 (5 bases). In germline, CDR1 is SGHRS, CDR2 YFSETQ. The CDR3 length is 14 residues. The CDR3 bases are TGCGCCGGCAGCTTGCGACAGAAAAACACTGAAGCTTTCTTT. Residues: CAGSLRQKNTEAFF.

This clonotype was recorded many times. The chain couples TRBV27 to TRBJ2-1; possibly TRBD1 or TRBD2 for D (6 bases each). Per the germline V gene, CDR1 is MNHEY and CDR2 is SMNVEV (reference sequence). V dropped 3 bases and J dropped 2 bases, with 11 bases sitting between them. The CDR3 extends over 15 amino acids. The CDR3 sequence: CASSLRGDAYNEQFF. The CDR3 DNA reads as TGTGCCAGCAGTTTGAGGGGGGACGCCTACAATGAGCAGTTCTTC.

Only a few counts were recorded for this clonotype. The rearrangement uses TRBV5-6 and TRBJ1-4; the D gene is possibly TRBD1 (5 bases). V was shortened by 2 bases and J by 4 bases, with 15 bases between the two germline ends. This CDR3 region has 16 residues. Germline lookup yields CDR1 SGHDT and CDR2 YYEEEE. The CDR3 nucleotides are TGTGCCAGCAGCTTTTCTCCGACAGCTAGTAATGAAAAACTGTTTTTT. It is translated as CASSFSPTASNEKLFF.

As to this clonotype: Mismatch with germline at one junction end may stem from a read error. The chain combines TRBV6-2 or TRBV6-3 with TRBJ1-1; tentatively, D is TRBD1 (6 bases). This CDR3 is built from 13 residues. Germline V gene sequence: CDR1 MNHEY, CDR2 SVGEGT. CDR3 in DNA: TGTGCCACCGATCACGAAGGGGACACTGAATCTTTCTTT. It is translated as CATDHEGDTESFF.

Ten or more counts support this clonotype. V gene TRBV2 combines with J gene TRBJ1-2; 7 bases are shared with TRBD1. V gave up 6 bases and J gave up 3 bases; unmatched junction bases: 7. This CDR3 has 14 residues. Germline CDR1 reads SNHLY; CDR2 reads FYNNEI. Here the CDR3 reads CASSSDRADYGYTF. As DNA, the CDR3 is TGTGCCAGCAGCTCAGACAGGGCGGACTATGGCTACACCTTC.

This clonotype has a count of ten or more. The chain couples TRBV20-1 to TRBJ1-1, with 9 bases fitting TRBD1. This CDR3 has 14 residues. Losses at the gene ends were 2 bases for V and 3 bases for J; bases not matched to a gene: 4. Germline CDR1 DFQATT, CDR2 SNEGSKA (reference sequence). CDR3 loop: CSARTDRGHTEAFF. The CDR3 DNA is TGCAGTGCTAGAACGGACAGGGGCCACACTGAAGCTTTCTTT.

There are many counts of this clonotype. Here the CDR3 DNA reads TGCGCCAGCAGTGAGTCTCCCGGACTAGCGGATACGCAGTATTTT. Protein sequence: CASSESPGLADTQYF. This chain links TRBV10-1 with TRBJ2-3, with TRBD2 matching 9 bases. CDR1 and CDR2 (germline): WNHNN, SYGVQD (reference sequence). The CDR3 runs to 15 residues. Unmatched junction bases numbered 4, after V lost 0 bases and J lost 6 bases.

This clonotype appeared many times. The chain joins TRBV12-3 or TRBV12-4 to TRBJ1-6, with unresolved D. Trimming shortened V by 1 base and J by 7 bases, and 11 bases separated the two germline ends. The CDR3 length is 15 residues. CDR3 sequence reads: CASSLGGSGNSPLHF. DNA of the CDR3: TGTGCCAGCAGTTTAGGGGGAAGTGGGAATTCACCCCTCCACTTT.

This clonotype was counted ten times or more. The V call is TRBV28, the J call TRBJ1-2; D perhaps matches TRBD1 (6 bases). CDR3 length: 18 residues. Looked up from germline, CDR1 is MDHEN and CDR2 is SYDVKM. V was shortened by 0 bases and J by 5 bases, with 22 bases between the two germline ends. The chain's CDR3 is CASSLWGGGPQGRYGYTF. The CDR3 nucleotides read TGTGCCAGCAGTTTATGGGGGGGGGGCCCCCAAGGAAGATATGGCTACACCTTC.

This clonotype was counted ten times or more. The chain links TRBV28 to TRBJ1-4, with D possibly TRBD1 on 5 matching bases. Germline V CDR1 and CDR2: MDHEN, SYDVKM. The ends were cut back, 5 bases at V and 8 bases at J, with 18 bases in the middle. This CDR3 region has 15 residues. Here the CDR3 DNA reads TGTGCCAGCAGTCCAAGTCCGGGGGGAGGAGAAAAACTGTTTTTT. It is translated as CASSPSPGGGEKLFF.

Ten or more counts support this clonotype. The chain combines TRBV6-2 or TRBV6-3 with TRBJ2-5, with 7 bases fitting TRBD1. V dropped 6 bases and J dropped 4; count of bases not matched to a gene: 8. The CDR3 has 14 residues. Germline CDR1 reads MNHEY; CDR2 reads SVGEGT. The CDR3 spells CASRRQDRVETQYF. The CDR3 DNA reads TGTGCCAGCAGAAGACAAGACAGGGTAGAGACCCAGTACTTC.

This clonotype has at least ten counts. The J gene is TRBJ1-6, the V gene TRBV7-9, with 10 bases identical to TRBD1. Trimming cost V 5 bases and J 7 bases; bases outside gene matches: 2. There are 14 residues in the CDR3. Looked up from germline, CDR1 is SEHNR and CDR2 is FQNEAQ (reference sequence). This CDR3 is CASSQDRGNSPLHF. CDR3 sequence (DNA): TGTGCCAGCAGCCAGGACAGGGGGAATTCACCCCTCCACTTT.

The chain recombines TRBV4-2 with TRBJ2-5, with D possibly matching TRBD2 (5 bases). Deletions cut 4 bases from V and 5 bases from J, with 11 bases between. The CDR3 length is 13 residues. Germline CDR1 reads LGHNA; CDR2 reads YNFKEQ. The CDR3 DNA sequence: TGTGCCAGCAGCCCGACTACACGGGAGACCCAGTACTTC. It translates to CASSPTTRETQYF.

At least ten counts were recorded for this clonotype. The chain employs TRBV27 and TRBJ1-4; D call uncertain. V lost 6 bases and J 0 bases, leaving 8 bases between the germline ends. Germline V lookup: CDR1 MNHEY, CDR2 SMNVEV (reference sequence). This CDR3 spans 14 amino acids. The CDR3 nucleotides read TGTGCCAGCAGCTTCATCTCAACTAATGAAAAACTGTTTTTT. It yields the protein CASSFISTNEKLFF. The whole variable domain, remainder taken from reference TRBV27 and TRBJ1-4, is EAQVTQNPRYLITVTGKKLTVTCSQNMNHEYMSWYRQDPGLGLRQIYYSMNVEVTDKGDVPEGYKVSRKEKRNFPLILESPSPNQTSLYFCASSFISTNEKLFFGSGTQLSVL.

This clonotype was found many times. V usage is TRBV7-2 and J usage is TRBJ2-7; D might be TRBD1 (5 bases). The CDR3 length is 15 residues. CDR1 and CDR2 (germline): SGHTA, FQGNSA. V was trimmed by 0 bases and J by 3 bases, leaving 12 bases between them. The CDR3 protein is CASSLASRVIYEQYF. CDR3 nucleotides: TGTGCCAGCAGCTTAGCGAGCAGGGTTATCTACGAGCAGTACTTC.

This clonotype was detected many times. The genes are TRBV30 and TRBJ1-2, with 9 bases fitting TRBD1. CDR1 GTSNPN and CDR2 SVGIG come from the germline V gene (reference sequence). The CDR3 totals 16 residues. V was clipped by 2 bases and J by 3 bases; unmatched bases: 10. The CDR3 region has the DNA TGTGCCTGGAGTACCCAACCCCGGGACAGGGACTATGGCTACACCTTC. This codes for CAWSTQPRDRDYGYTF.

This clonotype was seen a few times. The chain recombines TRBV6-1 with TRBJ2-2; 16 nucleotides agree with TRBD2. The CDR3 extends over 17 amino acids. The junction had 6 bases not matched to a gene; V was cut back by 7 bases and J by 4 bases. CDR1 MNHNS and CDR2 SASEGT come from the germline V gene. Here the CDR3 reads CASKPGLAGGITGELFF. Here the CDR3 DNA reads TGTGCCAGCAAACCGGGACTAGCGGGGGGGATCACCGGGGAGCTGTTTTTT.

V is TRBV28 and J is TRBJ1-4; 8 bases are shared with TRBD1. Germline V gives CDR1 MDHEN, CDR2 SYDVKM. The CDR3 is 14 amino acids. Trimming removed 7 bases from V and 5 bases from J; junction bases left unmatched: 6. In nucleotides, the CDR3 is TGTGCCAGCATCCCGACAGGGGCGAATGAAAAACTGTTTTTT. This codes for CASIPTGANEKLFF.

This clonotype was seen once. Since a much larger clone is just one base distant, this may be a read error. The chain links TRBV27 to TRBJ1-6, with unresolved D. The CDR3 spans 19 residues. The V end was cut by 4 bases, the J end by 7 bases, with 26 bases between. The germline V gene has CDR1 MNHEY and CDR2 SMNVEV (reference sequence). As DNA, the CDR3 is TGTGCCAGCAGTTCAAAGCCCCAAGGGCGGCAGCTAAACAATTCACCCCTCCACTTT. This codes for CASSSKPQGRQLNNSPLHF.

In this sample, this clonotype turned up a few times. This sequence may be a read error, since a much larger clone differs from it by one base. The chain couples TRBV7-9 to TRBJ2-7; 10 bases agree with TRBD2. Germline V gene sequence: CDR1 SEHNR, CDR2 FQNEAQ (reference sequence). This CDR3 has 13 residues. The CDR3 loop reads CAGSFTSGAEQYF. As DNA, the CDR3 is TGTGCCGGCAGCTTTACTAGCGGGGCCGAGCAGTACTTC.

V is TRBV29-1 and J is TRBJ2-7; 10 bases align to TRBD1. This CDR3 region has 13 residues. Unmatched junction bases numbered 7, after V lost 7 bases and J lost 4 bases. The V gene's germline CDR1 is SQVTM and CDR2 ANQGSEA. CDR3 nucleotides: TGCAGCGCTCTCGACAGGGGGCTATACGAGCAGTACTTC. Its protein is CSALDRGLYEQYF.

This clonotype was recorded many times. J is TRBJ2-7 and V is TRBV7-3, with unresolved D. Germline lookup yields CDR1 SGHTA and CDR2 FQGTGA. This CDR3 region has 13 residues. V was trimmed by 5 bases and J by 5 bases, leaving 13 bases between them. The CDR3 DNA reads as TGTGCCAGCAGCCAACAATCTGGTCACGAGCAGTACTTC. Translation: CASSQQSGHEQYF.

In this sample, this clonotype turned up many times. This chain connects TRBV30 to TRBJ1-2; D is possibly TRBD1 (6 bases). Per germline, CDR1 GTSNPN and CDR2 SVGIG (reference sequence). Trimming took 7 bases from V and 1 from J, leaving 16 bases between them. CDR3 length: 14 residues. CDR3 amino acids: CASFLNRDNYGYTF. Here the CDR3 DNA reads TGTGCCTCTTTTTTAAACAGGGATAACTATGGCTACACCTTC.

This clonotype was picked up a small number of times. The chain links TRBV11-2 to TRBJ1-4; no firm D call. Germline CDR1 SGHAT, CDR2 FQNNGV. There are 14 residues in the CDR3. V was trimmed by 4 bases and J by 8 bases, leaving 14 bases between them. Written as DNA, the CDR3 is TGTGCCAGCAGCTCTCGGGCCACCGTCGAAAAACTGTTTTTT. Translating it yields CASSSRATVEKLFF.

Ten or more counts support this clonotype. CDR3 amino acids: CASSLTGPGQPQHF. The CDR3 DNA reads as TGTGCCAGCAGCCTGACAGGGCCAGGCCAGCCCCAGCATTTT. V gene TRBV7-9 combines with J gene TRBJ1-5; 7 bases map to TRBD1. J gave up 7 bases and V 5 bases, and 8 bases lay outside the gene matches. From germline, CDR1 is SEHNR and CDR2 FQNEAQ (reference sequence). The CDR3 runs 14 residues.

The rearrangement joins TRBV5-1 to TRBJ2-3; D remains unclear. The CDR3 runs to 15 residues. From germline, CDR1 is SGHRS and CDR2 YFSETQ. The ends were cut back, 1 base at V and 2 bases at J, with 11 bases in the middle. The CDR3 is CASSLSVRVTDTQYF. In DNA, the CDR3 is TGCGCCAGCAGCTTGAGCGTTCGTGTCACAGATACGCAGTATTTT. The whole variable domain, filled in from reference TRBV5-1 and TRBJ2-3, reads KAGVTQTPRYLIKTRGQQVTLSCSPISGHRSVSWYQQTPGQGLQFLFEYFSETQRNKGNFPGRFSGRQFSNSRSEMNVSTLELGDSALYLCASSLSVRVTDTQYFGPGTRLTVL.

About this clonotype itself: A much larger clone differs by one base, so this may be a read error. The chain links TRBV28 to TRBJ2-3; D gene ambiguous. Looked up from germline, CDR1 is MDHEN and CDR2 is SYDVKM. The CDR3 totals 16 residues. The V and J ends lost 4 bases and 1 base respectively, with 15 bases between them. The CDR3 sequence is CASSSRPDWGTDTQYF. Here the CDR3 DNA reads TGTGCCAGCAGTTCCAGACCAGATTGGGGCACAGATACGCAGTATTTT.

This clonotype came up once. This sequence joins TRBV12-3 or TRBV12-4 and TRBJ2-1; 7 positions match TRBD1. With V trimmed by 4 bases and J by 5 bases, 5 bases remained unmatched. The CDR3 has 14 amino acids. The CDR3 coding sequence is TGTGCCAGCAGTTCGGGGACAGTTAACAATGAGCAGTTCTTC. Its translation: CASSSGTVNNEQFF.